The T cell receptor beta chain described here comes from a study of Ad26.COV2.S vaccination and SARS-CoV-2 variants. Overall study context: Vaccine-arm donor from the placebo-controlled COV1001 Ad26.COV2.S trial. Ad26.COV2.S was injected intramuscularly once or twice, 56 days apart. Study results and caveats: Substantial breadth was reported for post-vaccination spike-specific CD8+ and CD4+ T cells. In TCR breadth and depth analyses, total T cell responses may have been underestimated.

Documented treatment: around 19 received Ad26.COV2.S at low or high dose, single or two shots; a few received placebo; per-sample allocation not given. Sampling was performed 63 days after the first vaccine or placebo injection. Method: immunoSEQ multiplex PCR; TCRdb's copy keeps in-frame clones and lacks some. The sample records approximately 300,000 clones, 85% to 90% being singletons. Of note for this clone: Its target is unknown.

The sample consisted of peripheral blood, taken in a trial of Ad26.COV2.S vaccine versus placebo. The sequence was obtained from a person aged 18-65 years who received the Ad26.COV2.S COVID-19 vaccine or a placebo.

The CDR3 DNA follows: TGTGCCAGCAGTTACTCCAGGCAATGGGAGAACACTGAAGCTTTCTTT. Its protein is CASSYSRQWENTEAFF. The rearrangement joins TRBV6-5 to TRBJ1-1; no clear D gene. This CDR3 is built from 16 residues. Germline-derived CDR1 and CDR2 are MNHEY and SVGAGI. The V gene lost 0 bases and the J gene lost 1 base, with 12 bases spanning the gap.